The 7 T cell receptor beta chains presented below share a single source sample, sequenced in a study of blood T cells in healthy people across ages. A second PCR of roughly 7 to 11 cycles used a sample-barcoded 5' primer and a J-beta primer mix. MiXCR, applied by TCRdb to the 5' RACE reads, yields one record per CDR3 protein. The table lists some 1.1 million distinct CDR3 sequences, 35% to 40% of them singletons. Sequenced sample: blood. These receptors all stem from a man in his late teens or twenties in good health.

CDR3 sequence reads: CASSLGGGGGQYF. The CDR3 coding sequence is TGTGCCAGCAGCTTAGGCGGTGGTGGTGGGCAGTACTTC. The rearrangement links TRBV7-2 to TRBJ2-7; D remains unclear. The germline CDR1 and CDR2 sequences are SGHTA and FQGNSA. The length of the CDR3 is 13 residues. Trimming removed 1 base from V and 9 bases from J, with 13 bases in between.

This clonotype has just a few counts. The genes are TRBV5-1 and TRBJ1-1; a weak D match, TRBD1 (6 bases). This CDR3 is built from 14 residues. V lost 4 bases, J lost 1 base, and 11 bases lay in between. In germline, CDR1 is SGHRS, CDR2 YFSETQ. The chain's CDR3 is CASSVAGENTEAFF. The CDR3 DNA reads TGCGCCAGCAGCGTAGCAGGGGAGAACACTGAAGCTTTCTTT.

Ten or more counts support this clonotype. The chain links TRBV6-5 to TRBJ1-2, with D unresolved. The V gene lost 0 bases and the J gene lost 8 bases, with 10 bases spanning the gap. The CDR3 length is 13 residues. CDR1 is MNHEY and CDR2 is SVGAGI in the germline V gene. CDR3 nucleotides: TGTGCCAGCAGTTACTCGAGTGGGGTCGGCTACACCTTC. Protein product: CASSYSSGVGYTF.

This sequence joins TRBV20-1 and TRBJ2-3; either TRBD1 or TRBD2 may supply D (6 bases each). The CDR3 length is 14 residues. Looked up from germline, CDR1 is DFQATT and CDR2 is SNEGSKA (reference sequence). V lost 6 bases to trimming and J lost 0 bases, with 13 bases between them. CDR3 loop: CSAEGGPSTDTQYF. DNA for the CDR3: TGCAGTGCCGAGGGGGGCCCCAGCACAGATACGCAGTATTTT.

This clonotype was observed many times. J is TRBJ1-5 and V is TRBV6-5; 9 nucleotides line up with TRBD1. The junction had 8 bases not matched to a gene; V was cut back by 5 bases and J by 6 bases. Germline V gene lookup returns CDR1 MNHEY and CDR2 SVGAGI. The CDR3 runs 15 residues. CDR3 loop: CASSQTGGRFQPQHF. In DNA, the CDR3 is TGTGCCAGCAGTCAGACAGGGGGTAGGTTTCAGCCCCAGCATTTT.

This clonotype was recorded once. The chain joins TRBV5-6 to TRBJ1-1; no clear D gene. This CDR3 comprises 15 residues. Trimming pared 1 base from V and 2 bases from J, leaving 12 bases between. From germline, CDR1 is SGHDT and CDR2 YYEEEE. The CDR3, as DNA: TGTGCCAGCAGCTTGCGCCCGGCAGCCAACACTGAAGCTTTCTTT. Translation gives CASSLRPAANTEAFF.

The chain joins TRBV6-6 to TRBJ2-3; 7 nucleotides line up with TRBD1. The CDR3 consists of 14 residues. Looked up from germline, CDR1 is MNHNY and CDR2 is SVGAGI (reference sequence). V lost 6 bases and J lost 6; bases outside the gene matches: 9. The CDR3 nucleotides are TGTGCCAGCAGACTGACAGGGATTGCGGATACGCAGTATTTT. Translating gives CASRLTGIADTQYF.